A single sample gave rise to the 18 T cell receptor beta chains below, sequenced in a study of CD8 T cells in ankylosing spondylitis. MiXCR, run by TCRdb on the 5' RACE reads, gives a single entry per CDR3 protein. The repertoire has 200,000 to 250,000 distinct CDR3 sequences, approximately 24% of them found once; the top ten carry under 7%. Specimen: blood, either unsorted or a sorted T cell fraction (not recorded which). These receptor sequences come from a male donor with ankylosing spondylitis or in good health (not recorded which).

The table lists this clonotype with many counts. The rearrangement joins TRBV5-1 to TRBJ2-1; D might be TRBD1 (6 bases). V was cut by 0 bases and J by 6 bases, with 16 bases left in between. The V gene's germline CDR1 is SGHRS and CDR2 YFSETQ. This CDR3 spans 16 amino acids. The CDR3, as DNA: TGCGCCAGCAGCTTGGTGTCACTCGGACAGACCAATGAGCAGTTCTTC. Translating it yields CASSLVSLGQTNEQFF.

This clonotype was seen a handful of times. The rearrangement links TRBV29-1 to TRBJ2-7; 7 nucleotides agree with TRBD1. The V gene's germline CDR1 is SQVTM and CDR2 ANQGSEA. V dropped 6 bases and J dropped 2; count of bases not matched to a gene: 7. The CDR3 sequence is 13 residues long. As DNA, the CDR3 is TGCAGCGTGACTCGACAGGGTACCTACGAGCAGTACTTC. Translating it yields CSVTRQGTYEQYF.

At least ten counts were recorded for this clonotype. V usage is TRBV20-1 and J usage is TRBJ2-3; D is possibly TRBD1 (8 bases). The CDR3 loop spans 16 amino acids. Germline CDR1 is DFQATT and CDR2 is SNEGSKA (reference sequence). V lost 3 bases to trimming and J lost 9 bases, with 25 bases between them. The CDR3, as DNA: TGCAGTGCTAGGACAGGGGCGCTAGCGGTTCAGGAGACGCAGTATTTT. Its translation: CSARTGALAVQETQYF.

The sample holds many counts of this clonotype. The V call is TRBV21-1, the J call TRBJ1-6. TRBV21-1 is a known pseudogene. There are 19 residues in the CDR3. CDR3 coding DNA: TGTGCCAGCAGCAAAGCTCCCGCGGGCCCCGACGGGCCCAGTTCACCCCTCCACTTT. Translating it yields CASSKAPAGPDGPSSPLHF.

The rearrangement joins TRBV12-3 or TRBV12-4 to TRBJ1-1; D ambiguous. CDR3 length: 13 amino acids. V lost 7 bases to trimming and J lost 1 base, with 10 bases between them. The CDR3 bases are TGTGCCAGCATTGCCGAGTCGAACACTGAAGCTTTCTTT. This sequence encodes CASIAESNTEAFF.

The CDR3 nucleotides read TGTGCCAGCAGTTACTCGACGAGGGGGCTCTACGAGCAGTACTTC. It codes for CASSYSTRGLYEQYF. This rearrangement joins TRBV6-5 to TRBJ2-7, with 7 bases identical to TRBD1. The CDR3 runs to 15 residues. V shed 0 bases and J 3 bases; nucleotides not matched to a gene: 5. Germline values: CDR1 MNHEY, CDR2 SVGAGI.

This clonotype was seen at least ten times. The CDR3 region has the DNA TGTGCCAGCAGCCCTCATGACAGACTAGCCAAAAACATTCAGTACTTC. This gives the protein CASSPHDRLAKNIQYF. The J gene is TRBJ2-4, the V gene TRBV7-2, with D perhaps matching TRBD1 (5 bases). The CDR3 length is 16 residues. The ends were cut back, 5 bases at V and 0 bases at J, with 14 bases in the middle. Germline CDR1 SGHTA, CDR2 FQGNSA.

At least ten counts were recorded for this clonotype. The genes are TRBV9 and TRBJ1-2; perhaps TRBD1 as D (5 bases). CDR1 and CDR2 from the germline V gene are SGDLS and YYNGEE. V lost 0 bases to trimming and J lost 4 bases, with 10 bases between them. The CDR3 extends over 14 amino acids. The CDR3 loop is CASSVGDGPYGYTF. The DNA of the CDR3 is TGTGCCAGCAGCGTAGGGGACGGACCCTATGGCTACACCTTC.

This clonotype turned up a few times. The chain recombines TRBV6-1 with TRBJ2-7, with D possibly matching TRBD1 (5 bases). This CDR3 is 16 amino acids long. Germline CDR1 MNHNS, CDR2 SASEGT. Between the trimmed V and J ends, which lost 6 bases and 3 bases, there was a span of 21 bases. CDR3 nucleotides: TGTGCCAGCAGCGGAGTAGCAGGGCCGCGGAACTACGAGCAGTACTTC. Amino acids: CASSGVAGPRNYEQYF.

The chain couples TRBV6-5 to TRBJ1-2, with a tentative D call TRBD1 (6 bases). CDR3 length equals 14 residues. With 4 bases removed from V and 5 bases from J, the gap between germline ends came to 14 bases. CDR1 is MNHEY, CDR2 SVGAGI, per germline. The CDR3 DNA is TGTGCCAGCAGTTCTACCGGGACACCTTATGGCTACACCTTC. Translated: CASSSTGTPYGYTF.

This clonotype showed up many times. The CDR3 is CSARKASEVDEQFF. The CDR3 bases are TGCAGTGCTAGAAAGGCTAGCGAGGTCGATGAGCAGTTCTTC. V gene TRBV20-1 combines with J gene TRBJ2-1; D is possibly TRBD2 (6 bases). V was shortened by 2 bases and J by 8 bases, with 16 bases between the two germline ends. The CDR3 covers 14 residues. Germline V lookup: CDR1 DFQATT, CDR2 SNEGSKA (reference sequence).

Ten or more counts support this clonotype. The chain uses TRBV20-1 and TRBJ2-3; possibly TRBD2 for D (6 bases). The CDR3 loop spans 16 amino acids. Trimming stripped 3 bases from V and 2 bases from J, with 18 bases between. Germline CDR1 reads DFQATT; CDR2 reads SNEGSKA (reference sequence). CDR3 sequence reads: CSASSITGLNTDTQYF. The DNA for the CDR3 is TGCAGTGCTAGCTCAATCACGGGACTCAACACAGATACGCAGTATTTT.

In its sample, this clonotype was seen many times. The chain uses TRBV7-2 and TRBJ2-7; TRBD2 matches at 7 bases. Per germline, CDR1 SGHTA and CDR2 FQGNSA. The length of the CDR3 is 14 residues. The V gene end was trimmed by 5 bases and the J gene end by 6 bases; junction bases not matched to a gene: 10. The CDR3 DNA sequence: TGTGCCAGCAGCCTCGAGGGAGGGATAGGCGAGCAGTACTTC. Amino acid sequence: CASSLEGGIGEQYF.

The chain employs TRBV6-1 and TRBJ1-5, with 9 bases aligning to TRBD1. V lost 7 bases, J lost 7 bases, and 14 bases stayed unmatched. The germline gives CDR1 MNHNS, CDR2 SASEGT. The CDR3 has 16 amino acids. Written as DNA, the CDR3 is TGTGCCAGCACTAAACACCGGGACAGGGTGGCGCAGCCCCAGCATTTT. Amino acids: CASTKHRDRVAQPQHF.

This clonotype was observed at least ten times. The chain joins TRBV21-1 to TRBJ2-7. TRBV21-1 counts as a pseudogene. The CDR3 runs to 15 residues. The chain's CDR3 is CASSKERPAWAEQYF. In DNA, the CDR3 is TGTGCCAGCAGCAAAGAGAGGCCGGCGTGGGCCGAGCAGTACTTC.

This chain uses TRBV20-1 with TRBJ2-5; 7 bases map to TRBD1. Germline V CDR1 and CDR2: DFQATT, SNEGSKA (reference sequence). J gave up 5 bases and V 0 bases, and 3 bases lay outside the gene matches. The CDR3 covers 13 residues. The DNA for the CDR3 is TGCAGTGCTAGAGACACAGGGGCGGAGACCCAGTACTTC. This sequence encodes CSARDTGAETQYF.

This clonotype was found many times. Here the CDR3 reads CSVVGDGYNEKLFF. The CDR3 DNA reads TGCAGCGTTGTTGGTGACGGGTATAATGAAAAACTGTTTTTT. J is TRBJ1-4 and V is TRBV29-1, with D uncertain. Per the germline V gene, CDR1 is SQVTM and CDR2 is ANQGSEA. There are 14 residues in the CDR3. V was shortened by 4 bases and J by 4 bases, with 13 bases between the two germline ends.

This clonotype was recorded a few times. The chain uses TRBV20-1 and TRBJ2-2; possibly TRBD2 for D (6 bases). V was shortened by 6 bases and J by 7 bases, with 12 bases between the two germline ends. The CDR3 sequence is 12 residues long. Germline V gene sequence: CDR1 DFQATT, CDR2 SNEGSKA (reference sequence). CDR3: CSATQGGGELFF. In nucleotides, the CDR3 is TGCAGTGCAACCCAGGGAGGCGGGGAGCTGTTTTTT.